Each of the 7 T cell receptor beta chains below was sequenced from the same sample in a study of shared clonotypes between healthy human individuals. Clones were sequenced by immunoSEQ multiplex PCR, and TCRdb holds only the in-frame ones, with some missing. The data contain 600,000 or so clones, approximately 95% of them singletons. Selected positively for CCR7 and CD45RO-negative, naive CD8 cells excluded terminally differentiated effector memory CD45RA+ cells. Source material: naive CD8+ T cells sorted from blood. The receptors here all came from a woman in her twenties or thirties in good health.

V usage is TRBV19 and J usage is TRBJ2-2; D unresolved. The CDR3 is made up of 16 amino acids. The germline V gene encodes CDR1 LNHDA and CDR2 SQIVND (reference sequence). The ends were cut back, 6 bases at V and 1 base at J, with 15 bases in the middle. CDR3 protein: CASSNMSTVNTGELFF. DNA of the CDR3: TGTGCCAGTAGCAATATGAGTACAGTGAACACCGGGGAGCTGTTTTTT.

The chain recombines TRBV27 with TRBJ2-7; a weak D match, TRBD1 (5 bases). Per the germline V gene, CDR1 is MNHEY and CDR2 is SMNVEV (reference sequence). The CDR3 spans 14 residues. Trimming took 8 bases from V and 0 from J, leaving 14 bases between them. The CDR3 region is CASARGPSSYEQYF. DNA for the CDR3: TGTGCCAGCGCTAGGGGTCCTAGCTCCTACGAGCAGTACTTC.

The CDR3 DNA sequence: TGTGCCAGCAGTTTAGGGCCCCCAGGGAACACTGAAGCTTTCTTT. Protein: CASSLGPPGNTEAFF. This chain connects TRBV27 to TRBJ1-1; D is unclear. The CDR3 is made up of 15 amino acids. CDR1 and CDR2 from the germline V gene are MNHEY and SMNVEV (reference sequence). The V end lost 2 bases, the J end lost 1 base, and 11 bases lay between the germline ends.

V and J are TRBV30 and TRBJ2-7; D ambiguous. CDR3 length: 12 residues. Between the trimmed V and J ends, which lost 2 bases and 6 bases, there was a span of 11 bases. Germline CDR1 GTSNPN, CDR2 SVGIG (reference sequence). The CDR3 coding sequence is TGTGCCTGGAGTCCCCCGGGTGGCGAGCAGTACTTC. It specifies CAWSPPGGEQYF.

DNA for the CDR3: TGTGCCAGCAGCTTAGAACGGCAGGGGGTTTACAATGAGCAGTTCTTC. Translating it yields CASSLERQGVYNEQFF. The chain links TRBV7-9 to TRBJ2-1; 7 bases line up with TRBD1. V lost 1 base and J lost 4; bases outside the gene matches: 7. The germline V gene has CDR1 SEHNR and CDR2 FQNEAQ (reference sequence). The CDR3 is 16 amino acids.

The V gene is TRBV7-8, the J gene TRBJ2-5; tentative D call: TRBD2 (7 bases). This CDR3 is built from 16 residues. V lost 2 bases, J lost 4 bases, and 17 bases lay in between. Germline CDR1 reads SGHVS; CDR2 reads FQNEAQ. CDR3 sequence (DNA): TGTGCCAGCAGCTTATTGCTTTGGGGGGGGGCAGAGACCCAGTACTTC. Protein sequence: CASSLLLWGGAETQYF.

The chain has TRBV9 and TRBJ2-7; TRBD2 aligns across 9 bases. The V gene end was trimmed by 2 bases and the J gene end by 2 bases; junction bases not matched to a gene: 8. The CDR3 contains 16 residues. CDR1 is SGDLS, CDR2 YYNGEE, per germline. As DNA, the CDR3 is TGTGCCAGCAGCGTCGACTCCGGGACTAGCCCCTACGAGCAGTACTTC. Protein: CASSVDSGTSPYEQYF.